Listed below are T cell receptor beta chains from one sample, sequenced in a study of T-cell reconstitution after alpha-beta-depleted transplantation in children. TCRdb independently ran MiXCR on the PCR reads; one entry per CDR3 protein. The sample consists of hundreds of thousands of distinct CDR3 sequences, about 15% of them appearing once. This specimen consisted of PBMCs from the stem cell graft donor, obtained from the stem cell graft. The receptors shown here come from a human donor who donated a stem cell graft to a child with acute myeloid leukemia. Each CDR3 is given with its conserved first and last residue. The D gene is left open where the match is weak. The size of a clone is reported for some rows only, either as once, few or many, or as a class for expanded clones.

clone_size: few; d_call: -; j_call: TRBJ2-3; v_call: TRBV6-1; cdr3_nt: TGTGCCAGCAGCCCCCCCGGGCCCACACATACGCAGTATTTT; cdr3_aa: CASSPPGPTHTQYF
clone_size: many; d_call: -; j_call: TRBJ1-5; v_call: TRBV20-1; cdr3_nt: TGCAGTGCCATGGGTTTCGATAAGGGGTTTAGGGGCAATCAGCCCCAGCATTTT; cdr3_aa: CSAMGFDKGFRGNQPQHF
clone_size: -; d_call: TRBD1; j_call: TRBJ2-4; v_call: TRBV7-8; cdr3_nt: TGTGCCAGCAGCCATGACAGGGGGCATACCAAAAACATTCAGTACTTC; cdr3_aa: CASSHDRGHTKNIQYF
clone_size: many; d_call: TRBD1; j_call: TRBJ1-2; v_call: TRBV5-1; cdr3_nt: TGCGCCAGCAGCCGCCGGGACAGGGAGATTTATGGCTACACCTTC; cdr3_aa: CASSRRDREIYGYTF
clone_size: many; d_call: -; j_call: TRBJ2-3; v_call: TRBV7-9; cdr3_nt: TGTGCCAGCAGCTTAGGACCGATTAGCACAGATACGCAGTATTTT; cdr3_aa: CASSLGPISTDTQYF
clone_size: -; d_call: -; j_call: TRBJ2-5; v_call: TRBV25-1; cdr3_nt: TGTGCCAGCAGTGAATATGGGGCAGGGTCAGAGACCCAGTACTTC; cdr3_aa: CASSEYGAGSETQYF
clone_size: -; d_call: -; j_call: TRBJ2-7; v_call: TRBV29-1; cdr3_nt: TGCAGCGTTGAAGGGCAGGGCACCTACGAGCAGTACTTC; cdr3_aa: CSVEGQGTYEQYF
clone_size: -; d_call: TRBD1; j_call: TRBJ2-1; v_call: TRBV6-5; cdr3_nt: TGTGCCAGCAGTTACTTCCCAGGGGGCTTTGGTGAGCAGTTCTTC; cdr3_aa: CASSYFPGGFGEQFF
clone_size: -; d_call: TRBD1; j_call: TRBJ2-2; v_call: TRBV11-2; cdr3_nt: TGTGCCAGCAGCTTTCGAGGGGTACAGGGGGCGCGAACCGGGGAGCTGTTTTTT; cdr3_aa: CASSFRGVQGARTGELFF
clone_size: few; d_call: -; j_call: TRBJ2-1; v_call: TRBV7-6; cdr3_nt: TGTGCCAGCAGCTTCGGGGCAGGTTCCAATGAGCAGTTCTTC; cdr3_aa: CASSFGAGSNEQFF
clone_size: few; d_call: -; j_call: TRBJ2-1; v_call: TRBV20-1; cdr3_nt: TGCAGTGCTGGGGAAGCCTATGAGCAGTTCTTC; cdr3_aa: CSAGEAYEQFF
clone_size: -; d_call: -; j_call: TRBJ1-1; v_call: TRBV20-1; cdr3_nt: TGCAGTGCCGCGGCAGATGCAGCTGAAGCTTTCTTT; cdr3_aa: CSAAADAAEAFF
clone_size: many; d_call: -; j_call: TRBJ2-2; v_call: TRBV6-1; cdr3_nt: TGTGCCAGCAAATACGCCGGGACGGACACCGGGGAGCTGTTTTTT; cdr3_aa: CASKYAGTDTGELFF
clone_size: -; d_call: TRBD2; j_call: TRBJ2-7; v_call: TRBV7-2; cdr3_nt: TGTGCCAGCAGCTTCGGACTAGTACAATACGAGCAGTACTTC; cdr3_aa: CASSFGLVQYEQYF
clone_size: -; d_call: -; j_call: TRBJ2-2; v_call: TRBV4-3; cdr3_nt: TGCGCCAGCAGCCAAGATTTTAGCACCGGGGAGCTGTTTTTT; cdr3_aa: CASSQDFSTGELFF
clone_size: many; d_call: -; j_call: TRBJ2-3; v_call: TRBV29-1; cdr3_nt: TGCAGCGTTGAGGAGGGGGCAACAGATACGCAGTATTTT; cdr3_aa: CSVEEGATDTQYF
clone_size: many; d_call: TRBD1; j_call: TRBJ2-1; v_call: TRBV29-1; cdr3_nt: TGCAGCGTTAAGGGGGCGATAAGCTACAATGAGCAGTTCTTC; cdr3_aa: CSVKGAISYNEQFF
clone_size: -; d_call: -; j_call: TRBJ2-4; v_call: TRBV7-2; cdr3_nt: TGTGCCAGCAGCCCTAAACCCTTGGACGGGTACAAAAACATTCAGTACTTC; cdr3_aa: CASSPKPLDGYKNIQYF
clone_size: -; d_call: TRBD1; j_call: TRBJ2-5; v_call: TRBV20-1; cdr3_nt: TGCAGTGCGGAAGGACAGGCGAAGGGGGAGACCCAGTACTTC; cdr3_aa: CSAEGQAKGETQYF
clone_size: -; d_call: TRBD1; j_call: TRBJ1-5; v_call: TRBV7-2; cdr3_nt: TGTGCCAGCAGCGGGGACAGGGGACCCCATCAGCCCCAGCATTTT; cdr3_aa: CASSGDRGPHQPQHF
clone_size: few; d_call: -; j_call: TRBJ1-5; v_call: TRBV20-1; cdr3_nt: TGCAGTGCCCGCTCCCCCGGGACGAGCAATCAGCCCCAGCATTTT; cdr3_aa: CSARSPGTSNQPQHF
clone_size: many; d_call: -; j_call: TRBJ1-2; v_call: TRBV4-3; cdr3_nt: TGCGCCAGCAGCCAAGGGACTAACTATGGCTACACCTTC; cdr3_aa: CASSQGTNYGYTF
clone_size: few; d_call: -; j_call: TRBJ1-5; v_call: TRBV6-2/TRBV6-3; cdr3_nt: TGTGCCAGCAGTTACTCGATGAAAGGCCAGCCCCAGCATTTT; cdr3_aa: CASSYSMKGQPQHF
clone_size: many; d_call: -; j_call: TRBJ1-1; v_call: TRBV20-1; cdr3_nt: TGCAGTGCTACCGGGGAGGTTATGAACACTGAAGCTTTCTTT; cdr3_aa: CSATGEVMNTEAFF
clone_size: few; d_call: TRBD2; j_call: TRBJ2-5; v_call: TRBV20-1; cdr3_nt: TGCAGTGCTTTCGGACGGCGCGGGGGAGAGACCCAGTACTTC; cdr3_aa: CSAFGRRGGETQYF
clone_size: -; d_call: -; j_call: TRBJ1-3; v_call: TRBV7-2; cdr3_nt: TGTGCCAGCAGCTTATGGGAAGTTGGAAACACCATATATTTT; cdr3_aa: CASSLWEVGNTIYF
clone_size: many; d_call: -; j_call: TRBJ2-1; v_call: TRBV20-1; cdr3_nt: TGCAGTGCGATTACAGGGGACTCGGATGAGCAGTTCTTC; cdr3_aa: CSAITGDSDEQFF
clone_size: many; d_call: -; j_call: TRBJ2-2; v_call: TRBV20-1; cdr3_nt: TGCAGTGCTAGAGGTGGGACGGGGCACACCGGGGAGCTGTTTTTT; cdr3_aa: CSARGGTGHTGELFF
clone_size: many; d_call: -; j_call: TRBJ2-1; v_call: TRBV29-1; cdr3_nt: TGCAGCGTAACCCGGGACACCTACAATGAGCAGTTCTTC; cdr3_aa: CSVTRDTYNEQFF
clone_size: many; d_call: -; j_call: TRBJ2-3; v_call: TRBV20-1; cdr3_nt: TGCAGTGCGCCCCCCCTACAGCGGCTGACAGATACGCAGTATTTT; cdr3_aa: CSAPPLQRLTDTQYF
clone_size: -; d_call: TRBD1; j_call: TRBJ2-5; v_call: TRBV5-1; cdr3_nt: TGCGCCAGCAGCCCGGACAGGAGCGAAGAGACCCAGTACTTC; cdr3_aa: CASSPDRSEETQYF
clone_size: -; d_call: -; j_call: TRBJ2-6; v_call: TRBV20-1; cdr3_nt: TGCAGTGCTAGCAGGGCAGGGGTGGGGGCCAACGTCCTGACTTTC; cdr3_aa: CSASRAGVGANVLTF
clone_size: -; d_call: -; j_call: TRBJ2-1; v_call: TRBV28; cdr3_nt: TGTGCCAGCAAACCGGAGGTGGCCGGCTACTACAATGAGCAGTTCTTC; cdr3_aa: CASKPEVAGYYNEQFF
clone_size: few; d_call: TRBD2; j_call: TRBJ2-1; v_call: TRBV5-1; cdr3_nt: TGCGCCAGCAGCTTGGGGAAGCGGGGGGGTCTATACAATGAGCAGTTCTTC; cdr3_aa: CASSLGKRGGLYNEQFF
clone_size: many; d_call: -; j_call: TRBJ1-5; v_call: TRBV6-5; cdr3_nt: TGTGCCAGCAGTTACGGGGTGGGCAATCAGCCCCAGCATTTT; cdr3_aa: CASSYGVGNQPQHF
clone_size: many; d_call: TRBD1; j_call: TRBJ1-1; v_call: TRBV12-3/TRBV12-4; cdr3_nt: TGTGCCAGCAGTCTACGACAGGGAGGACCATATGCGAACACTGAAGCTTTCTTT; cdr3_aa: CASSLRQGGPYANTEAFF
clone_size: few; d_call: -; j_call: TRBJ1-5; v_call: TRBV20-1; cdr3_nt: TGCAGTGCTAGGGACCTTAGACTCGGGCAGCCCCAGCATTTT; cdr3_aa: CSARDLRLGQPQHF
clone_size: many; d_call: -; j_call: TRBJ1-1; v_call: TRBV20-1; cdr3_nt: TGCACCACCATCGCAACAGGGAGATTGAACACTGAAGCTTTCTTT; cdr3_aa: CTTIATGRLNTEAFF
clone_size: few; d_call: -; j_call: TRBJ1-4; v_call: TRBV7-8; cdr3_nt: TGTGCCAGCAGCTTTGGACTGGTTGAAAAACTGTTTTTT; cdr3_aa: CASSFGLVEKLFF
clone_size: few; d_call: -; j_call: TRBJ1-4; v_call: TRBV6-1; cdr3_nt: TGTGCCAGCAGTAGCCAGCTATCTCAGATGATTGAAAAACTGTTTTTT; cdr3_aa: CASSSQLSQMIEKLFF
clone_size: -; d_call: TRBD1; j_call: TRBJ2-5; v_call: TRBV12-3/TRBV12-4; cdr3_nt: TGTGCCAGCAGTTCCTTTGGACAGGAAGAGACCCAGTACTTC; cdr3_aa: CASSSFGQEETQYF
clone_size: many; d_call: TRBD1; j_call: TRBJ1-1; v_call: TRBV7-2; cdr3_nt: TGTGCCAGCAGCTCCAGACAGGGGAGCACTGAAGCTTTCTTT; cdr3_aa: CASSSRQGSTEAFF
clone_size: few; d_call: -; j_call: TRBJ1-2; v_call: TRBV10-3; cdr3_nt: TGTGCCATCAGTGCCCCGCTGCAGTCTAACTATGGCTACACCTTC; cdr3_aa: CAISAPLQSNYGYTF
clone_size: -; d_call: -; j_call: TRBJ2-1; v_call: TRBV7-9; cdr3_nt: TGTGCCTGGGACCGGGGCAATGACCAGTTCTTC; cdr3_aa: CAWDRGNDQFF
clone_size: few; d_call: -; j_call: TRBJ2-1; v_call: TRBV7-9; cdr3_nt: TGTGCCAGCAGCTTAGGGGGGTTCCCGGTGGGGGAGCAGTTCTTC; cdr3_aa: CASSLGGFPVGEQFF
clone_size: -; d_call: TRBD1; j_call: TRBJ1-1; v_call: TRBV5-1; cdr3_nt: TGCGCCAGCAGCGTTCAGGGGGCTTACACTGAAGCTTTCTTT; cdr3_aa: CASSVQGAYTEAFF
clone_size: -; d_call: TRBD2; j_call: TRBJ2-1; v_call: TRBV19; cdr3_nt: TGTGCCAGTAGTATGACTAGCGGGGGTTACAATGAGCAGTTCTTC; cdr3_aa: CASSMTSGGYNEQFF